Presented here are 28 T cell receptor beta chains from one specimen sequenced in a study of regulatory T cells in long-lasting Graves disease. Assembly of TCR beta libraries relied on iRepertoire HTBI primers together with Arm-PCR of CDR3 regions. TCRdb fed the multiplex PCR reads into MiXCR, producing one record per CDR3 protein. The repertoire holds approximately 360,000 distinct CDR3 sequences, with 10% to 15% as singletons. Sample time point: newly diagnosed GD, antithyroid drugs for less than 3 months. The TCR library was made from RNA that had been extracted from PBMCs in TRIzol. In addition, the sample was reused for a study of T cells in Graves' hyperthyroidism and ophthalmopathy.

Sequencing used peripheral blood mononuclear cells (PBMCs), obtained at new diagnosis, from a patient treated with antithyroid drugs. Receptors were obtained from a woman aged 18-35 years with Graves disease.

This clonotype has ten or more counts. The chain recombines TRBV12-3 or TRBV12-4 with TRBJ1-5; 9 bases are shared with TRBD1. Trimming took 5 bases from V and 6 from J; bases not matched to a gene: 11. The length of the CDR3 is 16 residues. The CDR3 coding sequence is TGTGCCAGCAGTCCCCGGGACAGGGTGTACAGTCAGCCCCAGCATTTT. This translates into CASSPRDRVYSQPQHF.

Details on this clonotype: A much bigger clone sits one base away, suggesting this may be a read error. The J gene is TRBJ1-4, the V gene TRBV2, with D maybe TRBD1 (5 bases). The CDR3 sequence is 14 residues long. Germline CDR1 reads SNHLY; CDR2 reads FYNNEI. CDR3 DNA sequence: TGTGGCAGCAGTGAAGGGACGGCCATGACTGGGCTGTTTTTT. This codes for CGSSEGTAMTGLFF.

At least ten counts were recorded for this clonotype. The CDR3, as DNA: TGTGCCTGGAGTGCAACGTTTTCCCCCTTTGAGTATGAGCAGTTCTTC. Translated, it gives CAWSATFSPFEYEQFF. The rearrangement joins TRBV30 to TRBJ2-1; D is uncertain. Per the germline V gene, CDR1 is GTSNPN and CDR2 is SVGIG (reference sequence). This CDR3 spans 16 amino acids. Trimming shortened V by 1 base and J by 8 bases, and 21 bases separated the two germline ends.

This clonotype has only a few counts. CDR3 region: CASSRREGAAPYNEQFF. CDR3 nucleotides: TGCGCCAGCAGCCGCAGGGAGGGGGCCGCGCCCTACAATGAGCAGTTCTTC. V gene TRBV4-3 combines with J gene TRBJ2-1; D tentatively reads TRBD1 or TRBD2 (7 bases each). The length of the CDR3 is 17 residues. The V end lost 4 bases, the J end lost 2 bases, and 18 bases lay between the germline ends. The germline V gene encodes CDR1 LGHNA and CDR2 YSLEER.

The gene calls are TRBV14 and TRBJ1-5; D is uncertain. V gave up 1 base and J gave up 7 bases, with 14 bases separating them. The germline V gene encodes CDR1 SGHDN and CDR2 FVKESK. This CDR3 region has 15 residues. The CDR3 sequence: CASSQGPLATQPQHF. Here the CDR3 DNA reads TGTGCCAGCAGCCAAGGTCCGCTCGCCACACAGCCCCAGCATTTT. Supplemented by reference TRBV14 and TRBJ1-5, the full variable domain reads EAGVTQFPSHSVIEKGQTVTLRCDPISGHDNLYWYRRVMGKEIKFLLHFVKESKQDESGMPNNRFLAERTGGTYSTLKVQPAELEDSGVYFCASSQGPLATQPQHFGDGTRLSIL.

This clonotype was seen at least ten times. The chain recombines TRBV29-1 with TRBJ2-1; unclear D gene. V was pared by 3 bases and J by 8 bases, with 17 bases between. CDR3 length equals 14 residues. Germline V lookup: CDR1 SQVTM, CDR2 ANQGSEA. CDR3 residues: CSVDGPTRDDEQFF. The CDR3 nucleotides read TGCAGCGTTGACGGGCCTACAAGAGACGATGAGCAGTTCTTC.

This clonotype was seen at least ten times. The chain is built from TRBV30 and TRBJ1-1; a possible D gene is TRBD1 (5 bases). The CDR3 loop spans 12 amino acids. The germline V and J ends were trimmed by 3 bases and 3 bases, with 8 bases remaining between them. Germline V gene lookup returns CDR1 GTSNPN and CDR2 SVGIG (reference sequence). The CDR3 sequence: CAWRGLDTEAFF. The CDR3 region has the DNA TGTGCCTGGAGGGGGCTTGACACTGAAGCTTTCTTT. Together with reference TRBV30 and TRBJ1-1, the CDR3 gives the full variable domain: SQTIHQWPATLVQPVGSPLSLECTVEGTSNPNLYWYRQAAGRGLQLLFYSVGIGQISSEVPQNLSASRPQDRQFILSSKKLLLSDSGFYLCAWRGLDTEAFFGQGTRLTVV.

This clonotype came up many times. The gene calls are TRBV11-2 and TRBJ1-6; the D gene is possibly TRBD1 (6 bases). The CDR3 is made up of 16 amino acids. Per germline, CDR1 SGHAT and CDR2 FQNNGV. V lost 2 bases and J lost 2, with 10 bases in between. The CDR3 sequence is CASSLHRDTYNSPLHF. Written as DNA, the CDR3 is TGTGCCAGCAGCTTACACCGGGACACCTATAATTCACCCCTCCACTTT.

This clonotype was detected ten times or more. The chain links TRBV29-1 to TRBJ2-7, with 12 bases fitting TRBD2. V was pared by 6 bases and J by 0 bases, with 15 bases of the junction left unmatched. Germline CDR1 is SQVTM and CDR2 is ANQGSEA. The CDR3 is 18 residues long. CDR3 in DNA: TGCAGCGTGGTAGCTCCGGGACTAGCGGGCTTTAGCTCCTACGAGCAGTACTTC. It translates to CSVVAPGLAGFSSYEQYF.

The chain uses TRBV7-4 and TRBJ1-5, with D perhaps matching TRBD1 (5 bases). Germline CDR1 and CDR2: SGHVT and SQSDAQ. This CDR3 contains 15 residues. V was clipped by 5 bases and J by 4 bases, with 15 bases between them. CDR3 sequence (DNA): TGTGCCAGCAGCCCGGGACTTTTTGGAAATCAGCCCCAGCATTTT. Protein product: CASSPGLFGNQPQHF.

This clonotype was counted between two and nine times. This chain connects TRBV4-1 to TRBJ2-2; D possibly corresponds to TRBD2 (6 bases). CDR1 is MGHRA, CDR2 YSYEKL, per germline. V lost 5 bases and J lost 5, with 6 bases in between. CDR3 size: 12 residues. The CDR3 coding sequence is TGCGCCAGCAGCGGGGGGACCGGGGAGCTGTTTTTT. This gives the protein CASSGGTGELFF.

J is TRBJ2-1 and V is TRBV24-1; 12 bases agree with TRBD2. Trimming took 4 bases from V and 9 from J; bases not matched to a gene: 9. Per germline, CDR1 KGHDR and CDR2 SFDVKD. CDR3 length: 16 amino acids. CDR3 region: CATSDPSGRAFGEQFF. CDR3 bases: TGTGCCACCAGTGACCCTAGCGGGAGGGCCTTTGGTGAGCAGTTCTTC.

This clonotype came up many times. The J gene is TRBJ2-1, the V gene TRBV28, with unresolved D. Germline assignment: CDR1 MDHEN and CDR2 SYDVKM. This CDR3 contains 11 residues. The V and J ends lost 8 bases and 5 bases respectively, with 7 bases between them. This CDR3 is CASARNNEQFF. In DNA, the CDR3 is TGTGCCAGCGCCCGGAACAATGAGCAGTTCTTC.

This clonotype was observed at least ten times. The CDR3 protein is CASSSFPARGKNTEAFF. CDR3 coding DNA: TGTGCCAGCAGCTCCTTCCCCGCCAGGGGAAAGAACACTGAAGCTTTCTTT. The rearrangement links TRBV7-8 to TRBJ1-1, with a tentative D call TRBD1 (6 bases). Germline assignment: CDR1 SGHVS and CDR2 FQNEAQ. V was clipped by 4 bases and J by 1 base, with 19 bases between them. The length of the CDR3 is 17 residues.

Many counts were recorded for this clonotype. DNA of the CDR3: TGTGCCAGCAGCTTATACCCGGCCGGGGGGTTTTCCTACGAGCAGTACTTC. It specifies CASSLYPAGGFSYEQYF. The V and J genes are TRBV7-2 and TRBJ2-7; 7 nucleotides align to TRBD2. V was pared by 2 bases and J by 1 base, with 11 bases of the junction left unmatched. Germline CDR1 is SGHTA and CDR2 is FQGNSA. The CDR3 has 17 amino acids.

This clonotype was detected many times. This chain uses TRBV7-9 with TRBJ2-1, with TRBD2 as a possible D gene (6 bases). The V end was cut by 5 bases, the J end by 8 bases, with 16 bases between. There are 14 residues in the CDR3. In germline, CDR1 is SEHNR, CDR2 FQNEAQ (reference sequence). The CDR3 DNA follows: TGTGCCAGCAGCCCACGACTAGAATTTTATGAGCAGTTCTTC. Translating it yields CASSPRLEFYEQFF.

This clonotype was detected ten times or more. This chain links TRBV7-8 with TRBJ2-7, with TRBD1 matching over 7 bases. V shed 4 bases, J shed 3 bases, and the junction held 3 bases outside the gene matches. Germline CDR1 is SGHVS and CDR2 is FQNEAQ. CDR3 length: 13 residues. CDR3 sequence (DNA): TGTGCCAGCAGCTCCCGGACAGGCTACGAGCAGTACGTC. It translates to CASSSRTGYEQYV.

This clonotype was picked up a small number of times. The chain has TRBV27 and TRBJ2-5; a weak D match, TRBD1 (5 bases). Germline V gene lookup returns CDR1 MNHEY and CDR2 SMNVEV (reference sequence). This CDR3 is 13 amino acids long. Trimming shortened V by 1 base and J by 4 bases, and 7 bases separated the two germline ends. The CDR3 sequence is CASSLYRGETQYF. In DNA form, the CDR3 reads TGTGCCAGCAGTTTATATAGGGGAGAGACCCAGTACTTC.

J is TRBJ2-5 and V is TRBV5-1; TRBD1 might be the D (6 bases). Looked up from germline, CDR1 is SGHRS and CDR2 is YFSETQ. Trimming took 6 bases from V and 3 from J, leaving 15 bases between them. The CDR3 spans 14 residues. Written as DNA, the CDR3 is TGCGCCAGCATGGACAGCTGGGATGAAGAGACCCAGTACTTC. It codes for CASMDSWDEETQYF. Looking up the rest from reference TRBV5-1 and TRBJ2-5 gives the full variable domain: KAGVTQTPRYLIKTRGQQVTLSCSPISGHRSVSWYQQTPGQGLQFLFEYFSETQRNKGNFPGRFSGRQFSNSRSEMNVSTLELGDSALYLCASMDSWDEETQYFGPGTRLLVL.

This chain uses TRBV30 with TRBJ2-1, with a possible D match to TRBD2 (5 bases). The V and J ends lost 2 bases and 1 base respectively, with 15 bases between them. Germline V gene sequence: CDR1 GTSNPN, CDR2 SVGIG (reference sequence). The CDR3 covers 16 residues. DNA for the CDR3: TGTGCCTGGAGTATTGGTGCTAGCCCTTCCTACAATGAGCAGTTCTTC. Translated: CAWSIGASPSYNEQFF.

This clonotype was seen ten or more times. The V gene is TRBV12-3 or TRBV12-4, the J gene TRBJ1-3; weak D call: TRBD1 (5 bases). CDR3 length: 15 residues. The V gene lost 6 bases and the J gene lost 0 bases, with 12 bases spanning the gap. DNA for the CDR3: TGTGCCAGCAGCACCGGGACCGGCTCTGGAAACACCATATATTTT. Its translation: CASSTGTGSGNTIYF.

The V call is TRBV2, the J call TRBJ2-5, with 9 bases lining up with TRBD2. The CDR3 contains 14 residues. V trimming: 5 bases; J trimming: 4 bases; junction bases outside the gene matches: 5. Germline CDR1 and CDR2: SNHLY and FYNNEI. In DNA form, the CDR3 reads TGTGCCAGCAGTCCGGGACTAGCCCCAGAGACCCAGTACTTC. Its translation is CASSPGLAPETQYF. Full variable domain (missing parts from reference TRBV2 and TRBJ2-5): EPEVTQTPSHQVTQMGQEVILRCVPISNHLYFYWYRQILGQKVEFLVSFYNNEISEKSEIFDDQFSVERPDGSNFTLKIRSTKLEDSAMYFCASSPGLAPETQYFGPGTRLLVL.

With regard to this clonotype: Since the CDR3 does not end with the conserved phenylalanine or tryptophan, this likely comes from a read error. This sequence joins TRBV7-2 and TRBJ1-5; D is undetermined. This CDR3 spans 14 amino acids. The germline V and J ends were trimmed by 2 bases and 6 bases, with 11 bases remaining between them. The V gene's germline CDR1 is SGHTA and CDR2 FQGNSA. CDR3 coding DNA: TGTGCCAGCAGCTTAATAGATCTTGCTCAGCCCCAGCATCTT. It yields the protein CASSLIDLAQPQHL.

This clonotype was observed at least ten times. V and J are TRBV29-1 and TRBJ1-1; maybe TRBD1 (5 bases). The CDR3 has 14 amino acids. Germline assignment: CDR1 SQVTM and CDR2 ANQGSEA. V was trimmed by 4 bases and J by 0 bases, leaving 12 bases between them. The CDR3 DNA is TGCAGCGTTGTCGGAGGGGAATTGAACACTGAAGCTTTCTTT. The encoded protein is CSVVGGELNTEAFF.

The CDR3 loop is CASSVPGPEAFF. The CDR3, as DNA: TGTGCCAGTAGTGTTCCGGGACCTGAAGCTTTCTTT. The V call is TRBV19, the J call TRBJ1-1; maybe TRBD1 (5 bases). CDR3 length equals 12 residues. Germline values: CDR1 LNHDA, CDR2 SQIVND (reference sequence). V was cut by 5 bases and J by 6 bases, with 10 bases left in between.

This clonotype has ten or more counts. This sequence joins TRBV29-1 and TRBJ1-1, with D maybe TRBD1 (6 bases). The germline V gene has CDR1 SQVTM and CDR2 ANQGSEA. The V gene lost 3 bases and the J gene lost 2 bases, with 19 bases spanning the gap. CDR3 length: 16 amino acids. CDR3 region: CSVDPGATYLNTEAFF. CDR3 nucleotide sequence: TGCAGCGTTGATCCGGGGGCGACCTATCTCAACACTGAAGCTTTCTTT.

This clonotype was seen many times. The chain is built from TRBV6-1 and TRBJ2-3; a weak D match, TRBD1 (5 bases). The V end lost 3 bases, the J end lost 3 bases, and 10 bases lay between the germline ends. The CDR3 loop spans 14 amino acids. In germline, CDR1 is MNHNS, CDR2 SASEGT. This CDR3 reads CASSDWAGTDTQYF. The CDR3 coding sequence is TGTGCCAGCAGTGATTGGGCAGGGACAGATACGCAGTATTTT.

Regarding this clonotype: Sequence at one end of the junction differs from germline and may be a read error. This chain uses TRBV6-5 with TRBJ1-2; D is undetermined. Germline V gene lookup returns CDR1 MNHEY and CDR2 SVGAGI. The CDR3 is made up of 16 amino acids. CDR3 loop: CASSYSGRGLNCGYTF. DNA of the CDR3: TGTGCCAGCAGTTACTCGGGGAGAGGGTTAAACTGTGGCTACACCTTC.